This T cell receptor (beta chain) was observed in a study of blood T cells in healthy people across ages. Study-wide points: Higher diversity and more naive CD4+ cells were features of long-lived donors, compared to aged donors. It was held that diversity estimates obtained from one million T cells represented underestimates.

Trimming stripped 5 bases from V and 3 bases from J, with 15 bases between. From germline, CDR1 is SNHLY and CDR2 FYNNEI. The CDR3 extends over 15 amino acids. Total RNA was extracted at no less than 5.5 micrograms per sample. A remark on this clonotype: What it binds is unknown.

Alongside a J-beta primer mix, a sample-barcoded 5' primer served in a second PCR lasting about 7 to 12 cycles. Using its own MiXCR run on the 5' RACE reads, TCRdb lists one record per CDR3 protein. Of 910,000 or so distinct CDR3 sequences in the sample, around 54% are singletons; the top ten hold 20% to 25%. The V and J genes are TRBV2 and TRBJ2-3; D may be TRBD1 or TRBD2 (7 bases each). The TCR was taken from a woman in her sixties or seventies in good health. Sample: blood. CDR3 loop: CASSRAGGVTDTQYF. CDR3 bases: TGTGCCAGCAGTCGTGCAGGGGGGGTTACAGATACGCAGTATTTT.